This T cell receptor (beta chain) came from a study of metastatic and nonmetastatic thyroid tumors. In the study overall: Comparison of repertoires was carried out across blood and tumor or nodule tissue from malignant and benign thyroid patients.

CDR3 length: 16 amino acids. Trimming stripped 2 bases from V and 0 bases from J, with 8 bases between. Germline CDR1 reads MNHNS; CDR2 reads SASEGT. Original processing notes: What underpinned the distant-metastasis classifier for papillary thyroid cancer was the set of CDR3 differences across clinicopathological groups. TCRdb re-called clones via MiXCR from the PCR reads. V and J calls and clone size were set by TCRdb, not the authors. The sample lists around 5,400 clones, around 35% occurring once. This clone has only a few counts. The antigen is unknown. No treatment of any kind had been given to any patient before thyroid surgery. General study points: It was reportedly found that TCR beta diversity was significantly higher in malignant thyroid tumors than in benign nodules, a difference seen in both blood and tumor samples.

Specimen: adjacent normal tissue. The receptor was isolated from a female donor with papillary thyroid cancer or a benign thyroid nodule (not recorded which). Some clones in this sample may be carry-over from other donors' samples. The chain links TRBV6-1 to TRBJ2-6; D gene ambiguous. CDR3 bases: TGTGCCAGCAGTGAAAAGGAGAACTCTGGGGCCAACGTCCTGACTTTC. Translation: CASSEKENSGANVLTF.